One sample yielded the 18 T cell receptor beta chains listed below, sequenced in a study of blood T cell repertoires in COVID-19. Generated by immunoSEQ multiplex PCR, the TCRdb table keeps only in-frame clones and is missing some. The data hold hundreds of thousands of clones, with roughly nine tenths observed a single time. Specimen: PBMCs or T cells enriched from blood (not recorded which). All receptors come from a man aged 18 to 30 who had recovered from COVID-19.

The DNA of the CDR3 is TGTGCCATCAGAGGACAGGGGGCACAATCTGGGGCCAACGTCCTGACTTTC. Translation: CAIRGQGAQSGANVLTF. The chain combines TRBV10-3 with TRBJ2-6, with TRBD1 matching 11 bases. Unmatched junction bases numbered 5, after V lost 6 bases and J lost 1 base. Looked up from germline, CDR1 is ENHRY and CDR2 is SYGVKD. The CDR3 length is 17 residues.

The V and J genes are TRBV6-5 and TRBJ1-2; 8 bases are shared with TRBD1. This CDR3 contains 14 residues. Germline loops: CDR1 MNHEY, CDR2 SVGAGI. With 2 bases clipped from V and 7 bases from J, the junction kept 6 bases outside the gene matches. As DNA, the CDR3 is TGTGCCAGCAGTTACGGGGCAGGGGGCATTGGCTACACCTTC. Translated, it gives CASSYGAGGIGYTF.

The V gene is TRBV29-1, the J gene TRBJ2-5; the match to TRBD1 covers 9 bases. V lost 3 bases to trimming and J lost 5 bases; unmatched junction nucleotides: 10. From germline, CDR1 is SQVTM and CDR2 ANQGSEA. The CDR3 consists of 15 residues. The CDR3 DNA follows: TGCAGCGTTGACTCGGGACAGGGATCGTGGGAGACCCAGTACTTC. Translation: CSVDSGQGSWETQYF.

This chain connects TRBV5-4 to TRBJ1-2; 9 bases align to TRBD1. J gave up 6 bases and V 5 bases, and 11 bases lay outside the gene matches. The CDR3 covers 15 residues. Germline V gives CDR1 SGHNT, CDR2 YYREEE (reference sequence). This CDR3 is CASRRTGTGYDGYTF. CDR3 DNA: TGTGCCAGCAGGCGGACCGGGACAGGGTATGATGGCTACACCTTC. Full variable domain (rest looked up from reference TRBV5-4 and TRBJ1-2): ETGVTQSPTHLIKTRGQQVTLRCSSQSGHNTVSWYQQALGQGPQFIFQYYREEENGRGNFPPRFSGLQFPNYSSELNVNALELDDSALYLCASRRTGTGYDGYTFGSGTRLTVV.

The rearrangement joins TRBV27 to TRBJ2-2; 12 bases fit TRBD2. The CDR3 length is 16 residues. The trim removed 6 bases at V and 7 bases at J, leaving 9 bases unmatched. Germline V lookup: CDR1 MNHEY, CDR2 SMNVEV (reference sequence). CDR3 sequence reads: CASSLAGGLNGGELFF. DNA for the CDR3: TGTGCCAGCAGCCTAGCGGGGGGGCTTAACGGCGGGGAGCTGTTTTTT.

This clone appeared a single time. V gene TRBV7-9 combines with J gene TRBJ2-2; D possibly corresponds to TRBD2 (5 bases). This CDR3 comprises 15 residues. V lost 2 bases and J 5 bases, leaving 12 bases between the germline ends. Looked up from germline, CDR1 is SEHNR and CDR2 is FQNEAQ (reference sequence). The CDR3 is CASSLKTGYTGELFF. Written as DNA, the CDR3 is TGTGCCAGCAGCTTAAAAACGGGGTATACCGGGGAGCTGTTTTTT.

The chain recombines TRBV7-6 with TRBJ1-2; possible D gene TRBD1, 5 bases. Germline assignment: CDR1 SGHVS and CDR2 FNYEAQ. CDR3 length: 13 residues. Trimming took off 3 bases at V and 4 bases at J, with 9 bases between the two ends. CDR3 DNA sequence: TGTGCCAGCAGCTTTTCGGGGGGCTATGGCTACACCTTC. Translated, it gives CASSFSGGYGYTF.

J is TRBJ1-2 and V is TRBV19; weak D call: TRBD1 (5 bases). CDR3 length: 14 residues. Trimming pared 9 bases from V and 4 bases from J, leaving 18 bases between. CDR1 LNHDA and CDR2 SQIVND come from the germline V gene (reference sequence). For the CDR3, the DNA is TGTGCCAGCGCCGAGTGGGGGACTCCCTATGGCTACACCTTC. This encodes CASAEWGTPYGYTF.

The chain has TRBV2 and TRBJ1-5; D remains unclear. Germline V gene lookup returns CDR1 SNHLY and CDR2 FYNNEI. The V and J ends lost 5 bases and 5 bases respectively, with 7 bases between them. The CDR3 has 12 amino acids. Here the CDR3 DNA reads TGTGCCAGCAGTCTACTTTATCAGCCCCAGCATTTT. Encoded protein: CASSLLYQPQHF.

This rearrangement joins TRBV6-2 or TRBV6-3 to TRBJ2-3; possibly TRBD1 for D (5 bases). Germline CDR1 MNHEY, CDR2 SVGEGT. Trimming took off 0 bases at V and 1 base at J, with 11 bases between the two ends. The CDR3 contains 16 residues. CDR3 in DNA: TGTGCCAGCAGTTACTCGACCAGGGTGGGCACAGATACGCAGTATTTT. Its protein product is CASSYSTRVGTDTQYF.

J is TRBJ2-2 and V is TRBV7-3; a weak D match, TRBD1 (6 bases). Germline CDR1 reads SGHTA; CDR2 reads FQGTGA. CDR3 size: 13 residues. Trimming stripped 4 bases from V and 6 bases from J, with 9 bases between. Written as DNA, the CDR3 is TGTGCCAGCAGCTCTGGACAGCCCGGGGAGCTGTTTTTT. Its protein is CASSSGQPGELFF.

The genes are TRBV11-1 and TRBJ2-5; D is ambiguous. The CDR3 spans 14 residues. From germline, CDR1 is SGHAT and CDR2 FQDESV (reference sequence). The V gene lost 4 bases and the J gene lost 2 bases, with 11 bases spanning the gap. DNA for the CDR3: TGTGCCAGCAGCTCAAGAAGCAGGCAAGAGACCCAGTACTTC. Translation gives CASSSRSRQETQYF.

This chain connects TRBV7-3 to TRBJ2-7; D not resolved. Per germline, CDR1 SGHTA and CDR2 FQGTGA. The CDR3 spans 14 residues. The V gene lost 5 bases and the J gene lost 4 bases, with 15 bases spanning the gap. The CDR3: CASSQDSQQYEQYF. The CDR3 DNA is TGTGCCAGCAGCCAAGACTCCCAGCAATACGAGCAGTACTTC.

On this clone itself: At the DNA level, this CDR3 is encoded by other sequences in the same sample as well. The chain employs TRBV27 and TRBJ1-2; 7 positions agree with TRBD1. The CDR3 length is 13 residues. In germline, CDR1 is MNHEY, CDR2 SMNVEV (reference sequence). Trimming removed 5 bases from V and 8 bases from J; junction bases left unmatched: 8. CDR3 sequence: CASSLRQGSGYTF. DNA of the CDR3: TGTGCCAGCAGTCTTCGACAGGGATCGGGCTACACCTTC.

The chain couples TRBV7-9 to TRBJ2-1, with 9 positions matching TRBD1. Trimming at V came to 1 base and at J to 6 bases, leaving 1 base not matched to a gene. In germline, CDR1 is SEHNR, CDR2 FQNEAQ (reference sequence). The CDR3 is made up of 14 amino acids. In DNA form, the CDR3 reads TGTGCCAGCAGCTTAGGGACAGGGGTCAATGAGCAGTTCTTC. Translation gives CASSLGTGVNEQFF.

This chain connects TRBV30 to TRBJ2-1, with TRBD2 matching 10 bases. Trimming at V came to 0 bases and at J to 4 bases, leaving 9 bases not matched to a gene. The germline V gene has CDR1 GTSNPN and CDR2 SVGIG (reference sequence). CDR3 length: 17 amino acids. In nucleotides, the CDR3 is TGTGCCTGGAGTGTAGAAAATGGACTAGCGGCTTACAATGAGCAGTTCTTC. This encodes CAWSVENGLAAYNEQFF.

This chain joins TRBV5-1 and TRBJ2-5; perhaps TRBD2 as D (7 bases). CDR3 size: 15 residues. Trimming left V 3 bases short and J 4 bases short, with 16 bases between. CDR1 SGHRS and CDR2 YFSETQ come from the germline V gene. The CDR3 region is CASSSGGRQGETQYF. CDR3 DNA sequence: TGCGCCAGCAGCTCGGGGGGCCGGCAGGGAGAGACCCAGTACTTC. The full variable domain, in which reference TRBV5-1 and TRBJ2-5 provide the parts outside the CDR3, is KAGVTQTPRYLIKTRGQQVTLSCSPISGHRSVSWYQQTPGQGLQFLFEYFSETQRNKGNFPGRFSGRQFSNSRSEMNVSTLELGDSALYLCASSSGGRQGETQYFGPGTRLLVL.

V gene TRBV7-9 combines with J gene TRBJ2-5, with 9 bases fitting TRBD2. The V and J ends lost 1 base and 2 bases, in that order; junction bases with no gene match: 8. CDR3 length equals 17 residues. CDR1 and CDR2 (germline): SEHNR, FQNEAQ (reference sequence). CDR3 amino acids: CASSLGVAGVGQETQYF. The CDR3, as DNA: TGTGCCAGCAGCTTAGGGGTAGCGGGAGTGGGGCAAGAGACCCAGTACTTC. The full variable domain, rest sourced from reference TRBV7-9 and TRBJ2-5, is DTGVSQNPRHKITKRGQNVTFRCDPISEHNRLYWYRQTLGQGPEFLTYFQNEAQLEKSRLLSDRFSAERPKGSFSTLEIQRTEQGDSAMYLCASSLGVAGVGQETQYFGPGTRLLVL.